This T cell receptor beta chain was documented in a study of beta chain features in type 1 diabetes. Study summary: Investigators examined 107,917,701 sorted cells across all samples.

Purity exceeding 95% was reached by all sorted populations. Every bit of the isolated RNA underwent reverse transcription, so sequencing read expressed TCRB transcripts. Only in-frame clones appear in the TCRdb table, and some are missing; sequencing was by immunoSEQ multiplex PCR. The sample has some 15,000 clones, about 40% seen once. The trim removed 8 bases at V and 5 bases at J, leaving 4 bases unmatched. Germline-derived CDR1 and CDR2 are SEHNR and FQNEAQ (reference sequence). The CDR3 consists of 13 residues. On this clone: Antigen specificity is unknown.

Points from the study as a whole: Insertion counts at VDJ junctions were lower in type 1 diabetes patients, who also showed more deletions there. For Type 1 diabetes patients, all four CD4+ subsets carried TCRB CDR3s that were moderately but significantly shorter.

Sequencing used stem cell memory CD4+ T cells from blood. V is TRBV7-9 and J is TRBJ2-3; 10 bases map to TRBD1. The receptor was isolated from a woman in her 40s in good health. The CDR3 coding sequence is TGTGCCAGCGACAGGGGGCAGGGAGATACGCAGTATTTT. Protein: CASDRGQGDTQYF.